The 30 T cell receptor beta chains in this list originate from one sample, sequenced in a study of cytomegalovirus exposure and HLA in healthy donors. With 60 Vbeta and 13 Jbeta primers, the PCR was carried out. Produced via immunoSEQ multiplex PCR; TCRdb's table is partial and in-frame only. The table has 130,000 to 150,000 clones, over 60% seen once. Material: PBMCs. The receptors were sampled from a man in his forties or fifties in good health and CMV-seronegative.

V usage is TRBV23-1 and J usage is TRBJ1-2; TRBD1 matches at 9 bases. TRBV23-1 is annotated as an ORF whose role is uncertain. The CDR3 consists of 11 residues. The V segment lost 1 base and the J segment 13 bases; nucleotides outside the gene matches: 1. CDR3 sequence: CASSQLDRGTF. The CDR3 DNA is TGCGCCAGCAGTCAATTGGACAGGGGCACCTTC.

The chain has TRBV27 and TRBJ1-2; 8 bases agree with TRBD1. There are 19 residues in the CDR3. After removal of 3 bases from V and 7 bases from J, the junction contained 22 bases not matched to a gene. The germline V gene encodes CDR1 MNHEY and CDR2 SMNVEV (reference sequence). This chain's CDR3 is CASSFEDRDWGLGGVGYTF. The CDR3, as DNA: TGTGCCAGCAGTTTCGAGGACAGGGATTGGGGCCTTGGTGGCGTTGGCTACACCTTC.

The chain couples TRBV6-1 to TRBJ1-1; D possibly corresponds to TRBD1 (5 bases). Germline V gene lookup returns CDR1 MNHNS and CDR2 SASEGT. Between the trimmed V and J ends, which lost 5 bases and 10 bases, there was a span of 17 bases. CDR3 length equals 13 residues. The CDR3 coding sequence is TGTGCCAGCAGTTTTGAGGGGAGGGGAGGAGCTTTCTTT. Protein: CASSFEGRGGAFF.

The chain employs TRBV10-3 and TRBJ2-7; TRBD2 matches at 7 bases. J gave up 2 bases and V 4 bases, and 8 bases lay outside the gene matches. The CDR3 is 15 residues long. Per germline, CDR1 ENHRY and CDR2 SYGVKD. The CDR3 sequence: CAISGGRVPAYEQYF. CDR3 nucleotides: TGTGCCATCAGTGGGGGGAGGGTTCCCGCCTACGAGCAGTACTTC.

The chain carries TRBV5-4 and TRBJ1-1; possible D gene TRBD1, 5 bases. The germline V gene encodes CDR1 SGHNT and CDR2 YYREEE (reference sequence). Trimming took off 0 bases at V and 2 bases at J, with 17 bases between the two ends. The CDR3 covers 17 residues. CDR3 sequence reads: CASSLGVKGLENTEAFF. The CDR3 nucleotides read TGTGCCAGCAGCTTGGGGGTCAAGGGACTGGAAAACACTGAAGCTTTCTTT.

This clone was detected a few times. The gene calls are TRBV5-6 and TRBJ2-7, with D possibly being TRBD2 (6 bases). The CDR3 sequence is 14 residues long. Trimming took 4 bases from V and 1 from J, leaving 12 bases between them. Germline CDR1 is SGHDT and CDR2 is YYEEEE. CDR3 protein: CASSRGTGSYEQYF. The CDR3 DNA is TGTGCCAGCAGCCGCGGGACGGGTTCCTACGAGCAGTACTTC.

This clone has only one observation. For the CDR3, the DNA is TGTGCCAGCAGGATTTGGGGGACAGACCATTCACCCCTCCACTTT. It encodes CASRIWGTDHSPLHF. The chain uses TRBV2 and TRBJ1-6; the match to TRBD1 covers 7 bases. From germline, CDR1 is SNHLY and CDR2 FYNNEI. The CDR3 loop spans 15 amino acids. The J segment lost 8 bases and the V segment lost 6 bases, leaving 10 bases of the junction unmatched.

V usage is TRBV11-2 and J usage is TRBJ1-2; D is possibly TRBD1 (5 bases). Germline values: CDR1 SGHAT, CDR2 FQNNGV. Trimming shortened V by 6 bases and J by 3 bases, and 11 bases separated the two germline ends. The CDR3 contains 13 residues. The CDR3 protein is CASRSRGDYGYTF. As DNA, the CDR3 is TGTGCCAGCAGGTCCCGGGGGGACTATGGCTACACCTTC.

This clone appeared a few times. Here the CDR3 DNA reads TGCGCCAGCAGCCTAGACAGAAATAACTATGGCTACACCTTC. It codes for CASSLDRNNYGYTF. This sequence joins TRBV4-1 and TRBJ1-2; a possible D gene is TRBD1 (5 bases). Germline CDR1 is MGHRA and CDR2 is YSYEKL. V dropped 4 bases and J dropped 1 base, with 10 bases sitting between them. The CDR3 loop spans 14 amino acids.

The chain is built from TRBV19 and TRBJ2-2; D unclear. The germline V and J ends were trimmed by 7 bases and 3 bases, with 12 bases remaining between them. CDR1 LNHDA and CDR2 SQIVND come from the germline V gene (reference sequence). The CDR3 covers 14 residues. The CDR3 sequence is CASMSHTDTGELFF. CDR3 bases: TGTGCCAGTATGTCCCACACAGACACCGGGGAGCTGTTTTTT.

This chain connects TRBV19 to TRBJ2-1, with 7 bases aligning to TRBD2. V gave up 7 bases and J gave up 7 bases; unmatched junction bases: 13. CDR1 and CDR2 from the germline V gene are LNHDA and SQIVND (reference sequence). This CDR3 is built from 15 residues. CDR3 DNA sequence: TGTGCCAGTAAGAATGTGGGCGGGAGCCCTAATGAGCAGTTCTTC. Translating it yields CASKNVGGSPNEQFF.

This clone was observed a few times. The chain has TRBV7-3 and TRBJ2-2; 10 nucleotides align to TRBD2. V dropped 1 base and J dropped 6; count of bases not matched to a gene: 14. This CDR3 comprises 19 residues. Germline CDR1 and CDR2: SGHTA and FQGTGA. The CDR3 coding sequence is TGTGCCAGCAGCTTAATCGTCCTAGCGGGGGAGACAAACCCCGGGGAGCTGTTTTTT. It specifies CASSLIVLAGETNPGELFF.

This clone was observed a single time. This sequence joins TRBV9 and TRBJ1-4; no clear D gene. The germline gives CDR1 SGDLS, CDR2 YYNGEE. The CDR3 runs 14 residues. V was shortened by 4 bases and J by 10 bases, with 17 bases between the two germline ends. CDR3 sequence: CASSPTRMVGKLFF. Here the CDR3 DNA reads TGTGCCAGCAGCCCAACGAGGATGGTTGGAAAACTGTTTTTT.

The V call is TRBV21-1, the J call TRBJ1-1; the table calls TRBD1, which could not be checked here. TRBV21-1 is termed a pseudogene. The CDR3 loop spans 12 amino acids. The CDR3 here is CANLRGRTEAFF. The CDR3 DNA is TGTGCCAATCTCAGGGGGAGGACTGAAGCTTTCTTT.

This clone was observed a handful of times. The J gene is TRBJ1-2, the V gene TRBV6-6; 12 bases are a match to TRBD1. This CDR3 is built from 13 residues. The germline V gene has CDR1 MNHNY and CDR2 SVGAGI (reference sequence). Germline trimming cut 6 bases from V and 7 bases from J; bases unmatched to any gene: 3. CDR3 in DNA: TGTGCCAGCAGCTCGGGACAGGGGGCTGGCTACACCTTC. This sequence encodes CASSSGQGAGYTF.

This chain links TRBV19 with TRBJ1-5; possibly TRBD1 for D (6 bases). Germline V lookup: CDR1 LNHDA, CDR2 SQIVND (reference sequence). The ends were cut back, 3 bases at V and 0 bases at J, with 12 bases in the middle. This CDR3 spans 16 amino acids. CDR3 nucleotide sequence: TGTGCCAGTAGTATTTGGACAGTGTATAGCAATCAGCCCCAGCATTTT. It specifies CASSIWTVYSNQPQHF.

This chain connects TRBV7-8 to TRBJ1-2; the match to TRBD1 covers 8 bases. The V and J ends lost 1 base and 8 bases, in that order; junction bases with no gene match: 9. Per the germline V gene, CDR1 is SGHVS and CDR2 is FQNEAQ. This CDR3 has 15 residues. Written as DNA, the CDR3 is TGTGCCAGCAGCTTAGTAAGGCAGGGGGCCGGAGGCTACACCTTC. The encoded protein is CASSLVRQGAGGYTF.

The count of this clone is one. The chain joins TRBV30 to TRBJ2-5, with D possibly matching TRBD1 (5 bases). V was trimmed by 1 base and J by 5 bases, leaving 11 bases between them. This CDR3 has 13 amino acids. Germline V gene data show CDR1 as GTSNPN and CDR2 as SVGIG (reference sequence). The CDR3 bases are TGTGCCTGGAGTGGTCAAGGGGCTGAGACCCAGTACTTC. It codes for CAWSGQGAETQYF.

This chain links TRBV28 with TRBJ1-2, with TRBD1 matching over 7 bases. The germline V gene encodes CDR1 MDHEN and CDR2 SYDVKM. The trim removed 6 bases at V and 2 bases at J, leaving 15 bases unmatched. The CDR3 is 17 residues long. The CDR3 reads CASRHPGQRVGNYGYTF. The CDR3 DNA reads TGTGCCAGCAGGCACCCGGGACAGAGGGTGGGAAACTATGGCTACACCTTC.

The V and J genes are TRBV4-1 and TRBJ2-5, with 10 bases that match TRBD2. The CDR3 is 16 amino acids. The germline V gene has CDR1 MGHRA and CDR2 YSYEKL. Trimming took 3 bases from V and 4 from J; bases not matched to a gene: 8. DNA for the CDR3: TGCGCCAGCAGCCATGGAGCGGGGGGGCCGCGAGAGACCCAGTACTTC. Amino acid sequence: CASSHGAGGPRETQYF.

The chain recombines TRBV2 with TRBJ2-3; no clear D gene. There are 15 residues in the CDR3. V lost 1 base and J 0 bases, leaving 8 bases between the germline ends. Germline V CDR1 and CDR2: SNHLY, FYNNEI. CDR3 in DNA: TGTGCCAGCAGTGAAGGACTTCCTAGCACAGATACGCAGTATTTT. Protein product: CASSEGLPSTDTQYF.

V gene TRBV27 combines with J gene TRBJ2-7, with a possible D match to TRBD2 (5 bases). The length of the CDR3 is 11 residues. V was pared by 8 bases and J by 6 bases, with 11 bases between. The germline CDR1 and CDR2 sequences are MNHEY and SMNVEV (reference sequence). CDR3 amino acids: CASGNEGEQYF. The CDR3 DNA follows: TGTGCCAGCGGGAATGAGGGCGAGCAGTACTTC.

The chain couples TRBV14 to TRBJ1-2, with D possibly being TRBD1 (5 bases). Germline V gene sequence: CDR1 SGHDN, CDR2 FVKESK. V lost 5 bases to trimming and J lost 1 base, with 11 bases between them. The CDR3 length is 14 residues. The CDR3, as DNA: TGTGCCAGCAGCGTCGGGGGTTTTAACTATGGCTACACCTTC. Translating it yields CASSVGGFNYGYTF.

Turning to this clone: At one of its ends the junction is not consistent with the germline gene, which may arise from a read error. The chain carries TRBV29-1 and TRBJ1-5; D is uncertain. This CDR3 is 12 amino acids long. CDR1 is SQVTM, CDR2 ANQGSEA, per germline. This CDR3 reads CSVEDRDQPQNF. The DNA of the CDR3 is TGCAGCGTTGAAGATCGGGATCAGCCCCAGAATTTT.

The chain couples TRBV6-5 to TRBJ2-5, with unresolved D. CDR3 length: 15 residues. Germline CDR1 MNHEY, CDR2 SVGAGI. Deletions cut 0 bases from V and 0 bases from J, with 8 bases between. The CDR3 sequence: CASSYSFFDQETQYF. In DNA, the CDR3 is TGTGCCAGCAGTTACTCTTTCTTCGACCAAGAGACCCAGTACTTC.

The chain couples TRBV6-5 to TRBJ2-3, with no clear D. Germline V gene data show CDR1 as MNHEY and CDR2 as SVGAGI. V was pared by 5 bases and J by 0 bases, with 12 bases between. The length of the CDR3 is 15 residues. CDR3 amino acids: CASSPLSTSTDTQYF. The CDR3 DNA reads as TGTGCCAGCAGTCCCCTTTCGACTAGCACAGATACGCAGTATTTT.

J is TRBJ1-1 and V is TRBV7-7; 8 nucleotides align to TRBD1. Germline V CDR1 and CDR2: SSHAT, FNYEAQ (reference sequence). The CDR3 runs to 13 residues. Germline trimming cut 4 bases from V and 6 bases from J; bases unmatched to any gene: 4. The DNA for the CDR3 is TGTGCCAGCAGCTCCGGACAGGGTCCTGAAGCTTTCTTT. Amino acids: CASSSGQGPEAFF.

V and J are TRBV4-1 and TRBJ2-3; a possible D gene is TRBD1 (6 bases). V dropped 7 bases and J dropped 3 bases, with 11 bases sitting between them. CDR3 length: 13 residues. Germline V gene sequence: CDR1 MGHRA, CDR2 YSYEKL. The CDR3 spells CASKGVGTDTQYF. The CDR3 nucleotides read TGCGCCAGCAAGGGGGTCGGGACAGATACGCAGTATTTT.

The rearrangement uses TRBV7-9 and TRBJ2-1; 8 nucleotides align to TRBD2. CDR1 and CDR2 (germline): SEHNR, FQNEAQ (reference sequence). With V trimmed by 5 bases and J by 10 bases, 13 bases remained unmatched. The CDR3 covers 15 residues. CDR3: CASSPGGTARDEQFF. CDR3 DNA: TGTGCCAGCAGCCCGGGAGGGACCGCTCGAGACGAGCAGTTCTTC. Full variable domain (outside the CDR3, taken from reference TRBV7-9 and TRBJ2-1): DTGVSQNPRHKITKRGQNVTFRCDPISEHNRLYWYRQTLGQGPEFLTYFQNEAQLEKSRLLSDRFSAERPKGSFSTLEIQRTEQGDSAMYLCASSPGGTARDEQFFGPGTRLTVL.

To note about this clone: The junction shows a germline mismatch at one end, possibly a read error. This chain uses TRBV5-6 with TRBJ2-7; the D gene is possibly TRBD1 (5 bases). The CDR3 has 13 amino acids. The germline gives CDR1 SGHDT, CDR2 YYEEEE. The CDR3 region has the DNA TGTGCCAGCAGCTTGGGGGGCTCCCACGAGCAGTACTTC. This codes for CASSLGGSHEQYF. Based on the CDR3 plus reference TRBV5-6 and TRBJ2-7, the full variable domain is DAGVTQSPTHLIKTRGQQVTLRCSPKSGHDTVSWYQQALGQGPQFIFQYYEEEERQRGNFPDRFSGHQFPNYSSELNVNALLLGDSALYLCASSLGGSHEQYFGPGTRLTVT.